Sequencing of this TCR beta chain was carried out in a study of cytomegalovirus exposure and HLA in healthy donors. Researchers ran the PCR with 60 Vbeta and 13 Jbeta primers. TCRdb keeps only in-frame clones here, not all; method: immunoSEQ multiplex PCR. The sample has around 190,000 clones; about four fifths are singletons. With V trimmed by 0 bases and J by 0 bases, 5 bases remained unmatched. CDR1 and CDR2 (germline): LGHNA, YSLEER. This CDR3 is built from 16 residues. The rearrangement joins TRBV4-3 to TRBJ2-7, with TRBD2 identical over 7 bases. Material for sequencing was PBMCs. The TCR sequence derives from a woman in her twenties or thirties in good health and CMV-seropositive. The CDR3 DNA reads TGCGCCAGCAGCCAAGAGGCGGGCGGGAGCTCCTACGAGCAGTACTTC. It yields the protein CASSQEAGGSSYEQYF.